The entry below gives a single T cell receptor beta chain sequence along with its context. Its antigen is not known. The data were taken from a study of T cell responses to AZD1222 COVID-19 vaccine. V shed 3 bases and J shed 0 bases, with 12 bases lying between them. Germline V gene data show CDR1 as MDHEN and CDR2 as SYDVKM. There are 15 residues in the CDR3. Notes on the study in general: The donor cohort was predominantly white British with a female majority, and clonal diversity may have been underestimated.

The protocol was immunoSEQ multiplex PCR, while the TCRdb copy is restricted to in-frame clones and leaves out a portion. Among over 130,000 clones listed, 90% to 95% were seen once. The material sequenced was peripheral blood, taken 28 days after the second AZD1222 dose. V and J are TRBV28 and TRBJ2-7; D is undetermined. This clonotype originated in an adult who received the AZD1222 COVID-19 vaccine. This CDR3 is CASSFLSERSYEQYF. DNA for the CDR3: TGTGCCAGCAGTTTTTTGAGCGAACGCTCCTACGAGCAGTACTTC. The full variable domain, with the rest looked up from reference TRBV28 and TRBJ2-7, is DVKVTQSSRYLVKRTGEKVFLECVQDMDHENMFWYRQDPGLGLRLIYFSYDVKMKEKGDIPEGYSVSREKKERFSLILESASTNQTSMYLCASSFLSERSYEQYFGPGTRLTVT.